This T cell receptor (beta chain) was obtained from a study of T cell changes during pregnancy in multiple sclerosis. TCRdb's copy holds only in-frame clones and misses some; the assay was immunoSEQ multiplex PCR. Altogether around 57,000 clones are present, about nine tenths being singletons, with the ten largest covering roughly 2.7%. Germline CDR1 SGHVS, CDR2 FQNEAQ. The CDR3 spans 14 residues. V was shortened by 5 bases and J by 1 base, with 12 bases between the two germline ends. The chain links TRBV7-8 to TRBJ2-7, with D possibly matching TRBD2 (5 bases). The sample here was peripheral blood, taken in the first trimester of pregnancy. The clonotype comes from a female donor with multiple sclerosis, enrolled in a pregnancy study. CDR3: CASSPRDGSYEQYF. The CDR3 DNA reads TGTGCCAGCAGCCCTCGGGATGGTTCCTACGAGCAGTACTTC.